Given below is one T cell receptor beta chain in context. It has no known antigen specificity. Base qualities are not provided; no much larger clone lies one nucleotide away. This record comes from a study of T cell therapy product for transplant patients (dated by TCRdb to the late 2010s). Regarding the complete study: In Berlin, Germany, the wider healthy donor group was made up of around 20 individuals (approximately ten male and 9 female) aged roughly 24 to 90 years. Using CMV as the model virus, the study developed a next-generation autologous adoptive antiviral T-cell product for immunosuppressed solid organ transplant patients. To assess clonal composition, the TCRbeta repertoires of CMV-specific T-cell products grown with and without rapamycin from the same donors were compared. The expansion media were supplemented with either IL-7 and IL-15 at roughly 9.9 ng/ml or IL-2 at roughly 45 U/ml. TCRbeta repertoire analysis of rapamycin-treated and untreated products involved n = 3 healthy donors.

Study-level results and caveats: Paired products from the same donor had many clones in common, while repertoires from different donors did not overlap. Compared with untreated products, rapamycin-treated products had a more diverse, less clonal TCRbeta repertoire and more distinct clones. In untreated products the top 10 clones covered around nine tenths of the repertoire, compared with roughly 70% in rapamycin-treated products. The authors suggested that increased clonal diversity in Rapa-TCPs may reflect survival of low-frequency clones and preferential expansion of central memory T cells.

After genomic DNA was extracted with an AllPrep DNA/RNA Kit, the TCRbeta CDR3 regions were amplified using the immunoSEQ hsTCRb Kit. The study's own analysis went as follows. In-frame CDR3 nucleotide sequences without stop codons were defined as productive rearrangements and were analyzed in immunoSEQ Analyzer 3.0. Sample overlap was measured using the Morisita index, while clonality was calculated from productive entropy normalized to the number of productive rearrangements. In its TCRdb copy, this immuneACCESS table keeps in-frame sequences only and misses some clones. Where compared with another copy, unresolved V genes explain less than half of these, and the others have no known cause. The DNA was the basis for D and trimming; V, J and clone size are from that table. The table for this sample lists 950 or so clones; approximately 43% of them were counted only once. The top ten clones comprise 24% of the sample.

Here the sample's label designates: CMVpp65/IE-1-reactive T cells enriched by IFNgamma capture and expanded in vitro. PBMCs were stimulated for roughly six hours with overlapping CMV pp65 and IE-1 peptide pools, each at around 0.45 ug/ml. IFNgamma-producing CMV-stimulated cells were positively selected with the IFNgamma Secretion Assay-Cell Enrichment and Detection Kit (Miltenyi Biotec). Enriched IFNgamma+ cells were cultured for around three weeks with irradiated autologous feeders plus either IL-7/IL-15 or IL-2. To get enough cells for the different cell sorting steps, buffy coats were taken from 3 of the 19 healthy donors. Peripheral blood mononuclear cells were isolated by Biocoll density gradient centrifugation. Buffy coats from healthy donors were obtained from DRK. The sample consisted of a sorted cell population cultured from PBMCs. This clonotype was obtained from an adult in good health.

The nucleotide sequence is given as TGTGCCAGCAGCTCTTCGGGAAAGAGCTCTGGAAACACCATATATTTT. Translation gives CASSSSGKSSGNTIYF. The sequence joins TRBV7-8 to TRBJ1-3, with no D gene named confidently. The junction shows trimming of 4 bases on V and 0 bases on J, plus 13 bases between the germline ends. There are 16 amino acids in the CDR3, from cysteine to phenylalanine inclusive. Only the CDR3 part of the read is kept: 48 bases, read in frame from the first base. According to the germline V gene, CDR1 reads SGHVS and CDR2 reads FQNEAQ.